The 4 T cell receptor beta chains below come from one sample, sequenced in a study of T cell responses to AZD1222 COVID-19 vaccine. Produced via immunoSEQ multiplex PCR; TCRdb's table is partial and in-frame only. The sample lists 150,000 to 200,000 clones, 75% to 90% occurring once. The sequenced sample was peripheral blood, obtained on day 0 of MenACWY control vaccination. These receptors all come from an adult in good health.

Here the CDR3 reads CASSLGGADGYTF. The CDR3 nucleotides read TGTGCCAGCAGTTTGGGGGGGGCGGATGGCTACACCTTC. The rearrangement joins TRBV28 to TRBJ1-2; tentatively, D is TRBD1 (6 bases). This CDR3 is 13 amino acids long. Trimming removed 3 bases from V and 6 bases from J, with 11 bases in between. Germline CDR1 MDHEN, CDR2 SYDVKM.

V usage is TRBV7-8 and J usage is TRBJ1-6; D is undetermined. V shed 5 bases and J shed 6 bases, with 14 bases lying between them. This CDR3 contains 15 residues. Germline V gene lookup returns CDR1 SGHVS and CDR2 FQNEAQ. CDR3 nucleotides: TGTGCCAGCAGCCTCCGGACGGTGACTAATTCACCCCTCCACTTT. It specifies CASSLRTVTNSPLHF.

The chain joins TRBV30 to TRBJ2-7; 8 positions match TRBD1. Germline V CDR1 and CDR2: GTSNPN, SVGIG (reference sequence). This CDR3 has 12 residues. V lost 5 bases to trimming and J lost 2 bases; unmatched junction nucleotides: 2. Here the CDR3 reads CAWGQGPYEQYF. CDR3 nucleotide sequence: TGTGCCTGGGGACAGGGCCCCTACGAGCAGTACTTC.

The chain is built from TRBV7-2 and TRBJ2-1, with 7 bases aligning to TRBD2. J gave up 9 bases and V 7 bases, and 6 bases lay outside the gene matches. The germline V gene encodes CDR1 SGHTA and CDR2 FQGNSA. This CDR3 has 12 amino acids. CDR3 residues: CASTQAGLEQFF. The CDR3 nucleotides are TGTGCCAGCACCCAAGCGGGGCTTGAGCAGTTCTTC.